These 3 T cell receptor beta chains were all obtained from the same sample, sequenced in a study of graft-versus-host responses after intestinal transplantation. Using immunoSEQ multiplex PCR, the repertoire was profiled, and TCRdb retains in-frame clones only, with some absent. This table has about 88,000 clones, approximately 87% appearing once. Their recognized antigens are unknown. Sequenced here: unstimulated CD4+ T cells sorted from spleen or lymph node cells, sampled before intestinal transplant. These receptors came from a human donor who received an intestinal transplant.

The chain joins TRBV11-2 to TRBJ1-2, with 7 nucleotides matching TRBD1. V shed 5 bases and J 3 bases; nucleotides not matched to a gene: 3. CDR3 length: 13 residues. Per germline, CDR1 SGHAT and CDR2 FQNNGV. The CDR3 sequence: CASSPTGYYGYTF. The DNA for the CDR3 is TGTGCCAGCAGCCCGACAGGGTACTATGGCTACACCTTC.

V usage is TRBV6-4 and J usage is TRBJ2-2; D remains ambiguous. With 3 bases removed from V and 5 bases from J, the gap between germline ends came to 10 bases. Germline CDR1 reads MRHNA; CDR2 reads SNTAGT. This CDR3 is built from 14 residues. Written as DNA, the CDR3 is TGTGCCAGCAGTGAGCTAGTCGGAACCGGGGAGCTGTTTTTT. It codes for CASSELVGTGELFF.

The chain combines TRBV5-4 with TRBJ1-6; TRBD1 might be the D (5 bases). CDR3 length: 17 amino acids. V was clipped by 0 bases and J by 6 bases, with 16 bases between them. Germline V lookup: CDR1 SGHNT, CDR2 YYREEE (reference sequence). The CDR3 loop is CASSLGGGQGVNSPLHF. In nucleotides, the CDR3 is TGTGCCAGCAGCTTGGGAGGTGGGCAGGGTGTTAATTCACCCCTCCACTTT.